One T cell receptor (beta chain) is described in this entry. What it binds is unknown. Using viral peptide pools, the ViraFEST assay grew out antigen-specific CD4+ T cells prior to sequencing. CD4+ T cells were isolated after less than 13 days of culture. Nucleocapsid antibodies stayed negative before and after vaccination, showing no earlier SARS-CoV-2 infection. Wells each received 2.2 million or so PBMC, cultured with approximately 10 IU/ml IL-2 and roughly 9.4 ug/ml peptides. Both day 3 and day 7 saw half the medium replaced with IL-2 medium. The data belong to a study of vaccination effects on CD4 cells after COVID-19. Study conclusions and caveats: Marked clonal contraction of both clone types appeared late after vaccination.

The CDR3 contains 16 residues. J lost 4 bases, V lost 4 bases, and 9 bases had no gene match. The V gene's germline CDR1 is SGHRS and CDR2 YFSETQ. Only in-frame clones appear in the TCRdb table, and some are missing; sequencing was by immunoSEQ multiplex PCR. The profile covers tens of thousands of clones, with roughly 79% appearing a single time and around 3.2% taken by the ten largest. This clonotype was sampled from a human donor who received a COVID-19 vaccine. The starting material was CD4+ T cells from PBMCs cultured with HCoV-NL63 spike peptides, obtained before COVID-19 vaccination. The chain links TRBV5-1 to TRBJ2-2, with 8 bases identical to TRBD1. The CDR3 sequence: CASSPTGAGGTGELFF. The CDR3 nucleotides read TGCGCCAGCAGCCCGACAGGGGCCGGGGGCACCGGGGAGCTGTTTTTT.